This is a list of T cell receptor beta chains from one sample in a study of early T cells in non-severe SARS-CoV-2 infection. MiXCR, run by TCRdb on the 5' RACE reads, gives a single entry per CDR3 protein. The table shows tens of thousands of distinct CDR3 sequences, with over 10% occurring only once. Sequencing was performed on whole blood. The receptors here all came from an adult who was a healthcare worker with PCR-confirmed SARS-CoV-2 infection or an uninfected control (not recorded which). CDR3s include the opening cysteine and the closing phenylalanine or tryptophan. A D gene is named only where the DNA matches it firmly. Part of the rows lack a size; the others show once, few, many or a class for expanded clones.

>TRBV4-3|20|TRBD2|.|TRBJ2-7
CASSHVAGPPAAQLLLEQYF
TGCGCCAGCAGCCACGTAGCGGGCCCACCTGCAGCCCAACTACTACTCGAGCAGTACTTC
>TRBV7-3|13|.|few|TRBJ2-7
CASSFTVSYEQYF
TGTGCCAGCAGCTTCACAGTCTCCTACGAGCAGTACTTC
>TRBV7-2|16|TRBD2|.|TRBJ2-3
CASSSYPSGGGHTQYF
TGTGCCAGCAGCTCCTACCCTAGCGGGGGCGGACATACGCAGTATTTT
>TRBV29-1|14|.|.|TRBJ2-7
CSVAGTASSYEQYF
TGCAGCGTTGCCGGGACCGCGAGCTCCTACGAGCAGTACTTC
>TRBV29-1|12|TRBD2|few|TRBJ2-5
CSVLAGEETQYF
TGCAGCGTACTAGCGGGAGAAGAGACCCAGTACTTC
>TRBV9|15|TRBD2|.|TRBJ2-3
CASSVTSGSTDTQYF
TGTGCCAGCAGCGTAACTAGCGGGAGCACAGATACGCAGTATTTT
>TRBV19|16|TRBD2|many|TRBJ2-3
CASSGRLAGGSDTQYF
TGTGCCAGTAGCGGAAGACTAGCGGGAGGATCAGATACGCAGTATTTT
>TRBV24-1|16|TRBD1|many|TRBJ2-2
CATSDSYRGDAGELFF
TGTGCCACCAGTGATTCCTACAGGGGGGACGCCGGGGAGCTGTTTTTT
>TRBV6-6|14|.|.|TRBJ2-7
CASSYSEFTYEQYF
TGTGCCAGCAGTTACTCAGAATTCACCTACGAGCAGTACTTC
>TRBV6-1|16|.|.|TRBJ2-2
CASSEAQGPITGELFF
TGTGCCAGCAGTGAAGCGCAGGGACCCATCACCGGGGAGCTGTTTTTT
>TRBV9|13|.|.|TRBJ2-7
CASSVDQAGEQYF
TGTGCCAGCAGCGTTGACCAGGCCGGGGAGCAGTACTTC
>TRBV7-9|19|TRBD2|.|TRBJ2-3
CASSSESGLAGSSADTQYF
TGTGCCAGCAGCTCCGAATCCGGACTAGCGGGGTCATCAGCAGATACGCAGTATTTT
>TRBV9|15|.|few|TRBJ1-1
CASSVDPRKNTEAFF
TGTGCCAGCAGCGTAGATCCCAGAAAGAACACTGAAGCTTTCTTT
>TRBV20-1|14|.|.|TRBJ2-7
CSARGPTGFYEQYF
TGCAGTGCTAGAGGTCCCACAGGTTTCTACGAGCAGTACTTC
>TRBV10-3|12|.|.|TRBJ2-1
CAIRAGGNEQFF
TGTGCCATCAGGGCAGGGGGGAATGAGCAGTTCTTC
>TRBV5-6|13|.|many|TRBJ2-1
CASRMVGYNEQFF
TGTGCCAGCAGGATGGTGGGGTACAATGAGCAGTTCTTC
>TRBV5-1|14|.|.|TRBJ2-7
CASSLTGSPYEQYF
TGCGCCAGCAGCTTGACGGGGAGTCCCTACGAGCAGTACTTC
>TRBV2|13|.|.|TRBJ1-6
CASSLVPSSPLHF
TGTGCCAGCAGCTTGGTCCCGTCTTCACCCCTCCACTTT
>TRBV20-1|17|TRBD2|.|TRBJ2-3
CSAREPLTSGSTDTQYF
TGCAGTGCTAGAGAGCCGTTGACTAGCGGGAGCACAGATACGCAGTATTTT
>TRBV5-6|11|.|many|TRBJ2-3
CASSFEDTQYF
TGTGCCAGCAGCTTCGAAGATACGCAGTATTTT
>TRBV7-6|13|.|many|TRBJ1-3
CASRGLSGNTIYF
TGTGCCAGCAGGGGACTCTCTGGAAACACCATATATTTT
>TRBV3-1|13|.|.|TRBJ2-7
CASSQRQHYEQYF
TGTGCCAGCAGCCAAAGGCAGCACTACGAGCAGTACTTC
>TRBV9|13|.|many|TRBJ2-2
CASSTQDTGELFF
TGTGCCAGCAGCACCCAGGATACCGGGGAGCTGTTTTTT
>TRBV18|12|.|many|TRBJ2-5
CASSHALGTQYF
TGTGCCAGCTCACACGCACTGGGGACCCAGTACTTC
>TRBV3-1|14|.|many|TRBJ2-2
CASTGQGHTGELFF
TGTGCCAGCACGGGGCAGGGACACACCGGGGAGCTGTTTTTT
>TRBV10-2|13|.|.|TRBJ1-2
CASKEGTSYGYTF
TGCGCCAGCAAGGAGGGGACAAGCTATGGCTACACCTTC
>TRBV29-1|13|.|few|TRBJ2-3
CSVEVQIGDTQYF
TGCAGCGTTGAGGTCCAGATCGGCGATACGCAGTATTTT